The T cell receptor (beta chain) under discussion was sequenced for a study of blood T cell repertoires in COVID-19. For the study at large: Collection of acute and convalescent COVID-19 samples took place in the United States, Italy and Spain. Sample material is recorded as cDNA or gDNA derived from T cells, B-cell-depleted T cells, or PBMCs.

V lost 4 bases to trimming and J lost 4 bases, with 14 bases between them. Germline assignment: CDR1 SGHTS and CDR2 YDEGEE. The CDR3 is 14 amino acids. Original data processing: Using reference gene primer amplification, nucleated cell counts were estimated. Generated by immunoSEQ multiplex PCR, the TCRdb table keeps only in-frame clones and is missing some. V, J and clone size derive from that table, while D and trimming were established from the DNA sequence. In the table there are about 79,000 clones, about 90% of which are singletons. The sequenced sample was peripheral blood. This clonotype originated in a man in his fifties with active COVID-19. This chain joins TRBV5-8 and TRBJ2-5, with unresolved D. The CDR3 DNA is TGTGCCAGCAGCCCCCGGTTTGCGGTAGAGACCCAGTACTTC. This codes for CASSPRFAVETQYF.